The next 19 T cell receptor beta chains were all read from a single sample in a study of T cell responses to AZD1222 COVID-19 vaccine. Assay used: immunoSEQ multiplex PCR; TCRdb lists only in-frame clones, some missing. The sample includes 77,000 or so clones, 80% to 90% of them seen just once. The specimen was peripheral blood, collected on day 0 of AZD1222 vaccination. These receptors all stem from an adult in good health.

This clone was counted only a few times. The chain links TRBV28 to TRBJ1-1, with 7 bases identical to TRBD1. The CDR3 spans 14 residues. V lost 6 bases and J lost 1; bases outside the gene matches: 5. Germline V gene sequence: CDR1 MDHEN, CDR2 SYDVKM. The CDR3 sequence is CASRDRHANTEAFF. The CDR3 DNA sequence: TGTGCCAGCAGGGACAGGCACGCGAACACTGAAGCTTTCTTT.

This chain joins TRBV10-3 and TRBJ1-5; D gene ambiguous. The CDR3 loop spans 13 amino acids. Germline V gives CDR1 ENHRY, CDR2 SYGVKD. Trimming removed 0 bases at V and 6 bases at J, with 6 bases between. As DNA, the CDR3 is TGTGCCATCAGTGAGTCGAGTGTTCAGCCCCAGCATTTT. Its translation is CAISESSVQPQHF.

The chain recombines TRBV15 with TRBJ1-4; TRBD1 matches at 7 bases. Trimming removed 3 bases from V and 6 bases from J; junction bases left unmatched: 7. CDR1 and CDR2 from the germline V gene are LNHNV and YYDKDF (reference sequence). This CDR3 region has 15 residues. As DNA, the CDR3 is TGTGCCACCAGCAGCAAAATAACAGGGGATGAAAAACTGTTTTTT. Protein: CATSSKITGDEKLFF.

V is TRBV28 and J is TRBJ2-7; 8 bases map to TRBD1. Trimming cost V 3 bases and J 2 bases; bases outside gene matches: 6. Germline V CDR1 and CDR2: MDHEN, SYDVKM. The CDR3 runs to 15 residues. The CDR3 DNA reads TGTGCCAGCAGTTTGGACAGGGCCTCTCCCTACGAGCAGTACTTC. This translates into CASSLDRASPYEQYF.

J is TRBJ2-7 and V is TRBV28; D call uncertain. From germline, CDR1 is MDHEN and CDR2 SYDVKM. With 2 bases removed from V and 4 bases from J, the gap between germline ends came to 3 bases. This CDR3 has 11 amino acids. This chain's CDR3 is CASSLVYEQYF. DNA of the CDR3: TGTGCCAGCAGTTTAGTTTACGAGCAGTACTTC.

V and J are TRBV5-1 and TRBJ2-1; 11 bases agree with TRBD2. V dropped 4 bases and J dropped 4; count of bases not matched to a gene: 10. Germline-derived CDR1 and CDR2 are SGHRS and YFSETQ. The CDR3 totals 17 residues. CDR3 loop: CASSPILGLAEYNEQFF. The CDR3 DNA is TGCGCCAGCAGCCCTATATTGGGACTAGCGGAGTACAATGAGCAGTTCTTC.

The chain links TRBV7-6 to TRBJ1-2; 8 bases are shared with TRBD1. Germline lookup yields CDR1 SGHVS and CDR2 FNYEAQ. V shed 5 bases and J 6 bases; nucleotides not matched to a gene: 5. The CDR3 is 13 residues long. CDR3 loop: CASSIDRGDGYTF. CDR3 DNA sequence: TGTGCCAGCAGCATTGACAGGGGAGATGGCTACACCTTC.

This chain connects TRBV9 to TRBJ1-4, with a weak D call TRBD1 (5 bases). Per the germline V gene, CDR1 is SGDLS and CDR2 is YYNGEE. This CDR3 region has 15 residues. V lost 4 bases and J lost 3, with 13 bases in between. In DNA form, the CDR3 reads TGTGCCAGCAGCCCCAGGGATGGGGCTAATGAAAAACTGTTTTTT. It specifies CASSPRDGANEKLFF.

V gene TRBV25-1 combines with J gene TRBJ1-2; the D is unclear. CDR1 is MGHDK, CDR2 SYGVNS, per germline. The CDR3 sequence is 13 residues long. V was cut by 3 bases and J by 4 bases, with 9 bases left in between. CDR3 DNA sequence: TGTGCCAGCAGTGACCGCATTTCCTATGGCTACACCTTC. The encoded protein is CASSDRISYGYTF.

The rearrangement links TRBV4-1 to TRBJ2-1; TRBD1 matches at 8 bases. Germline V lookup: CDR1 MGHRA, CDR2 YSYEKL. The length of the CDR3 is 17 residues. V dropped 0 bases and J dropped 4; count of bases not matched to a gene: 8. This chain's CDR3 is CASSQDGTGIGYNEQFF. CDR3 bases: TGCGCCAGCAGCCAAGACGGGACAGGTATTGGATACAATGAGCAGTTCTTC.

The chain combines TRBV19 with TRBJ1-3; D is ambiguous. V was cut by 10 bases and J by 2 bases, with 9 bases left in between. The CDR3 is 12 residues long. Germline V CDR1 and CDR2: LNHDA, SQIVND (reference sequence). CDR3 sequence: CATLHPGNTIYF. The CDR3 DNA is TGTGCCACTCTCCATCCTGGAAACACCATATATTTT.

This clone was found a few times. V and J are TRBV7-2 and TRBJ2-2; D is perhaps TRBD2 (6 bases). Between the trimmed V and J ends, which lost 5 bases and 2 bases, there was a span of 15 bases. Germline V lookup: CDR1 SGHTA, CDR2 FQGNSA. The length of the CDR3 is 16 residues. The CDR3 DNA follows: TGTGCCAGCAGCCTTAGGCTAGCGCGAAACACCGGGGAGCTGTTTTTT. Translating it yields CASSLRLARNTGELFF. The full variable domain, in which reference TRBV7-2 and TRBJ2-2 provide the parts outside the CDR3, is GAGVSQSPSNKVTEKGKDVELRCDPISGHTALYWYRQSLGQGLEFLIYFQGNSAPDKSGLPSDRFSAERTGGSVSTLTIQRTQQEDSAVYLCASSLRLARNTGELFFGEGSRLTVL.

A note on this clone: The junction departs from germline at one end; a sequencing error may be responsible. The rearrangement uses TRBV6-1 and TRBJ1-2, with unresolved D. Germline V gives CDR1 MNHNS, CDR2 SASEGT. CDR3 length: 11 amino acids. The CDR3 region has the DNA TGTGCCAGCAGTGAATCCTTCTCTCGGGCCTTC. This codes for CASSESFSRAF.

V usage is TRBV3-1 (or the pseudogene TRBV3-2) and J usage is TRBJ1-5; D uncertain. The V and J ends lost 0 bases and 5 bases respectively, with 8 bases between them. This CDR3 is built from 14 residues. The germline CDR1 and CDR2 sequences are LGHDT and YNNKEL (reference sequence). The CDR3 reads CASSQESLHQPQHF. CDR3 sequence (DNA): TGTGCCAGCAGCCAAGAAAGTTTACATCAGCCCCAGCATTTT.

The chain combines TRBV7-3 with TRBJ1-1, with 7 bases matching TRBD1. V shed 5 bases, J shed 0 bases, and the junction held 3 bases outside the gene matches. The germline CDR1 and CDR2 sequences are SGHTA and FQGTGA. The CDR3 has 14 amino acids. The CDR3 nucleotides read TGTGCCAGCAGCGTGGGACAGATGAACACTGAAGCTTTCTTT. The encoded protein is CASSVGQMNTEAFF.

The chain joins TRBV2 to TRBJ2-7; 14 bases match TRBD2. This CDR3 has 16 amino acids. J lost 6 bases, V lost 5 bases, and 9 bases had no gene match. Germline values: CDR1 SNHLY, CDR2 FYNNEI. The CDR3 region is CASSPQTSGRVGEQYF. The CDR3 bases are TGTGCCAGCAGTCCTCAGACTAGCGGGAGGGTTGGCGAGCAGTACTTC.

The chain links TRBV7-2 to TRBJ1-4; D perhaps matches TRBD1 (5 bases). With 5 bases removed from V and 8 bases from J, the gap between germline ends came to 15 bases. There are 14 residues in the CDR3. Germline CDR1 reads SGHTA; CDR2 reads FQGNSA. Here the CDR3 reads CASSTQVRGEKLFF. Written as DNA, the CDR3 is TGTGCCAGCAGCACTCAAGTGAGGGGCGAAAAACTGTTTTTT.

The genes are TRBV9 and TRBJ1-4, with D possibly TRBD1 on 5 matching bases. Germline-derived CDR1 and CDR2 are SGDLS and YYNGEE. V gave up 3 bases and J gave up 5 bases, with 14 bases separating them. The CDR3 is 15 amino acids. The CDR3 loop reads CASSARGSPNEKLFF. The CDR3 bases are TGTGCCAGCAGCGCAAGGGGCAGCCCCAATGAAAAACTGTTTTTT.

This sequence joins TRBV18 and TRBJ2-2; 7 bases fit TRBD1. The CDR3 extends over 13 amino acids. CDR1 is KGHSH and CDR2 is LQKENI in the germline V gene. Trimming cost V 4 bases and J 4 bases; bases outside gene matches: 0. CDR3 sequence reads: CASSHRGTGELFF. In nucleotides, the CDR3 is TGTGCCAGCTCACACAGGGGCACCGGGGAGCTGTTTTTT.